These 7 T cell receptor beta chains were sequenced from one sample in a study of cytomegalovirus exposure and HLA in healthy donors. This table comes from immunoSEQ multiplex PCR, and its TCRdb copy is limited to in-frame clones, with some not included. This repertoire shows a few hundred thousand clones, 65% to 90% found once; its top ten account for around 1%. Sequencing was done on a sample of PBMCs. The receptors stem from a woman aged 18-29 years in good health and CMV-seronegative.

The chain is built from TRBV27 and TRBJ2-7, with a tentative D call TRBD1 (6 bases). CDR1 and CDR2 from the germline V gene are MNHEY and SMNVEV (reference sequence). Trimming removed 4 bases at V and 2 bases at J, with 12 bases between. This CDR3 region has 14 residues. CDR3 in amino acids: CASSSPTGPYEQYF. The CDR3 DNA reads TGTGCCAGCAGTTCTCCCACAGGGCCCTACGAGCAGTACTTC.

The chain joins TRBV5-1 to TRBJ2-3; D gene unclear. This CDR3 has 12 residues. V was pared by 4 bases and J by 9 bases, with 12 bases between. Germline V gene lookup returns CDR1 SGHRS and CDR2 YFSETQ. CDR3 coding DNA: TGCGCCAGCAGCCCTGGAGACGAAACGCAGTATTTT. It codes for CASSPGDETQYF.

The rearrangement uses TRBV5-1 and TRBJ2-2, with 8 bases identical to TRBD1. Per germline, CDR1 SGHRS and CDR2 YFSETQ. The CDR3 spans 16 residues. The V and J ends lost 6 bases and 6 bases, in that order; junction bases with no gene match: 13. The CDR3 sequence: CASKPTRDRWAGELFF. CDR3 in DNA: TGCGCCAGCAAACCCACCCGGGACAGGTGGGCCGGGGAGCTGTTTTTT.

The chain links TRBV2 to TRBJ2-1; TRBD1 agrees at 10 bases. Germline V lookup: CDR1 SNHLY, CDR2 FYNNEI. This CDR3 region has 15 residues. Germline trimming cut 2 bases from V and 4 bases from J; bases unmatched to any gene: 2. The CDR3, as DNA: TGTGCCAGCAGTGAACTGGGACAGGGGTACAATGAGCAGTTCTTC. Protein: CASSELGQGYNEQFF. The entire variable domain, with the rest obtained from reference TRBV2 and TRBJ2-1, is as follows: EPEVTQTPSHQVTQMGQEVILRCVPISNHLYFYWYRQILGQKVEFLVSFYNNEISEKSEIFDDQFSVERPDGSNFTLKIRSTKLEDSAMYFCASSELGQGYNEQFFGPGTRLTVL.

This rearrangement joins TRBV1 to TRBJ1-5; TRBD1, the table's D call, was not compared with the DNA. TRBV1 is a recognized pseudogene. The CDR3 covers 17 residues. The chain's CDR3 is CTSSSYSVLHKGQPQHF. CDR3 in DNA: TGCACCAGCAGCTCTTACTCCGTATTACACAAGGGGCAGCCCCAGCATTTT.

This chain connects TRBV13 to TRBJ2-1; 10 bases match TRBD2. CDR1 is PRHDT, CDR2 FYEKMQ, per germline (reference sequence). Trimming removed 5 bases from V and 7 bases from J; junction bases left unmatched: 11. The CDR3 is made up of 16 amino acids. This CDR3 reads CASSTQAGGPWNEQFF. CDR3 DNA sequence: TGTGCCAGCAGCACTCAAGCGGGGGGGCCCTGGAATGAGCAGTTCTTC. The full variable domain, with the rest looked up from reference TRBV13 and TRBJ2-1, is AAGVIQSPRHLIKEKRETATLKCYPIPRHDTVYWYQQGPGQDPQFLISFYEKMQSDKGSIPDRFSAQQFSDYHSELNMSSLELGDSALYFCASSTQAGGPWNEQFFGPGTRLTVL.

The V call is TRBV30, the J call TRBJ1-2; D may be TRBD1 (5 bases). Between the trimmed V and J ends, which lost 4 bases and 6 bases, there was a span of 24 bases. CDR3 length: 16 amino acids. In germline, CDR1 is GTSNPN, CDR2 SVGIG (reference sequence). CDR3 region: CAWIMGGRVWGDGYTF. In nucleotides, the CDR3 is TGTGCCTGGATTATGGGAGGACGGGTCTGGGGGGATGGCTACACCTTC.